The rows below give T cell receptor beta chains drawn from one sample of a study of CD8 T cells in ankylosing spondylitis. Using its own MiXCR run on the 5' RACE reads, TCRdb lists one record per CDR3 protein. Among approximately 440,000 distinct CDR3 sequences listed, roughly a sixth were seen once. Sequencing used blood, either unsorted or a sorted T cell fraction (not recorded which). These TCRs come from a male donor with ankylosing spondylitis. CDR3s include the opening cysteine and the closing phenylalanine or tryptophan. D genes are given only for firm matches. The size of a clone is reported for some rows only, either as once, few or many, or as a class for expanded clones.

CDR3aa: CASSLGTERGYTF; CDR3nt: TGTGCCAGCAGCTTGGGGACAGAGCGTGGCTACACCTTC; v_gene: TRBV7-9; len: 13; j_gene: TRBJ1-2; abundance: few; d_gene: TRBD1
CDR3aa: CSARIGTGFETQYF; CDR3nt: TGCAGTGCTAGAATAGGCACGGGGTTCGAGACCCAGTACTTC; v_gene: TRBV20-1; len: 14; j_gene: TRBJ2-5; abundance: few; d_gene: -
CDR3aa: CASSVGPGQASYEQYF; CDR3nt: TGTGCCAGCAGCGTTGGTCCGGGACAGGCTTCCTACGAGCAGTACTTC; v_gene: TRBV11-1; len: 16; j_gene: TRBJ2-7; abundance: -; d_gene: TRBD1
CDR3aa: CASRGASGSRTDEQYF; CDR3nt: TGTGCCAGCAGAGGGGCTAGCGGGAGCCGTACGGACGAGCAGTACTTC; v_gene: TRBV28; len: 16; j_gene: TRBJ2-7; abundance: few; d_gene: TRBD2
CDR3aa: CASSLGGFFGVDTQYF; CDR3nt: TGTGCCAGCAGTTTAGGGGGCTTTTTTGGAGTAGATACGCAGTATTTT; v_gene: TRBV12-3/TRBV12-4; len: 16; j_gene: TRBJ2-3; abundance: many; d_gene: -
CDR3aa: CASSNRDFGYGYTF; CDR3nt: TGCGCCAGCAGCAACAGGGATTTTGGCTATGGCTACACCTTC; v_gene: TRBV5-1; len: 14; j_gene: TRBJ1-2; abundance: many; d_gene: -
CDR3aa: CSASLTGWNTEAFF; CDR3nt: TGCAGTGCCTCCCTGACAGGTTGGAACACTGAAGCTTTCTTT; v_gene: TRBV20-1; len: 14; j_gene: TRBJ1-1; abundance: -; d_gene: -
CDR3aa: CSARDPSGGYGYTF; CDR3nt: TGCAGTGCTAGAGACCCCTCAGGGGGGTATGGCTACACCTTC; v_gene: TRBV20-1; len: 14; j_gene: TRBJ1-2; abundance: few; d_gene: TRBD1
CDR3aa: CASSQDRSSNYGYTF; CDR3nt: TGTGCCAGCAGCCAAGATCGTTCTTCTAACTATGGCTACACCTTC; v_gene: TRBV4-2; len: 15; j_gene: TRBJ1-2; abundance: few; d_gene: -
CDR3aa: CASMRGTTNTGELFF; CDR3nt: TGTGCCAGTATGCGAGGCACAACTAACACCGGGGAGCTGTTTTTT; v_gene: TRBV19; len: 15; j_gene: TRBJ2-2; abundance: -; d_gene: -
CDR3aa: CASSYSVGLVTEAFF; CDR3nt: TGTGCCAGCAGTTACTCGGTGGGGTTGGTCACTGAAGCTTTCTTT; v_gene: TRBV6-5; len: 15; j_gene: TRBJ1-1; abundance: many; d_gene: -
CDR3aa: CASSLVRGGNNEQFF; CDR3nt: TGCGCCAGCAGCTTGGTTCGGGGGGGGAACAATGAGCAGTTCTTC; v_gene: TRBV5-1; len: 15; j_gene: TRBJ2-1; abundance: -; d_gene: TRBD2
CDR3aa: CSVGHRSPDTQYF; CDR3nt: TGCAGCGTAGGACACCGGAGCCCAGATACGCAGTATTTT; v_gene: TRBV29-1; len: 13; j_gene: TRBJ2-3; abundance: many; d_gene: -
CDR3aa: CSAWDRAQETQYF; CDR3nt: TGCAGTGCTTGGGACCGAGCCCAAGAGACCCAGTACTTC; v_gene: TRBV20-1; len: 13; j_gene: TRBJ2-5; abundance: -; d_gene: -
CDR3aa: CSARLRTSGDYEQYF; CDR3nt: TGCAGTGCTAGACTGCGGACTAGCGGGGACTACGAGCAGTACTTC; v_gene: TRBV20-1; len: 15; j_gene: TRBJ2-7; abundance: -; d_gene: TRBD2
CDR3aa: CSASPVELERQGSSFF; CDR3nt: TGCAGTGCTAGTCCAGTCGAACTAGAAAGACAGGGTTCGTCTTTCTTT; v_gene: TRBV20-1; len: 16; j_gene: TRBJ1-1; abundance: many; d_gene: TRBD1
CDR3aa: CASSFRRVANEKLFF; CDR3nt: TGTGCCAGCAGCTTTAGGAGAGTAGCTAATGAAAAACTGTTTTTT; v_gene: TRBV7-6; len: 15; j_gene: TRBJ1-4; abundance: many; d_gene: -
CDR3aa: CSAKGRTSSYEQYF; CDR3nt: TGCAGTGCTAAGGGGAGGACTAGCTCCTACGAGCAGTACTTC; v_gene: TRBV20-1; len: 14; j_gene: TRBJ2-7; abundance: -; d_gene: TRBD2
CDR3aa: CASNPTRGGAEAFF; CDR3nt: TGTGCCAGCAATCCTACTCGGGGGGGCGCTGAAGCTTTCTTT; v_gene: TRBV6-2/TRBV6-3; len: 14; j_gene: TRBJ1-1; abundance: few; d_gene: -
CDR3aa: CASSQKRGYGYTF; CDR3nt: TGTGCCAGCAGCCAAAAGCGGGGCTATGGCTACACCTTC; v_gene: TRBV7-3; len: 13; j_gene: TRBJ1-2; abundance: many; d_gene: -
CDR3aa: CASSSSGVLLNAGELFF; CDR3nt: TGTGCCAGCAGCTCTTCCGGGGTATTACTGAATGCCGGGGAGCTGTTTTTT; v_gene: TRBV11-2; len: 17; j_gene: TRBJ2-2; abundance: -; d_gene: -
CDR3aa: CASSSGNYNSPLHF; CDR3nt: TGTGCCAGCAGCTCAGGGAATTATAATTCACCCCTCCACTTT; v_gene: TRBV7-9; len: 14; j_gene: TRBJ1-6; abundance: -; d_gene: -
CDR3aa: CASSPPGRADTFGFF; CDR3nt: TGTGCCAGCAGCCCCCCGGGGAGGGCAGACACATTTGGTTTCTTT; v_gene: TRBV7-9; len: 15; j_gene: TRBJ1-1; abundance: -; d_gene: -
CDR3aa: CASRQGHGYTF; CDR3nt: TGCGCCAGCCGACAGGGGCATGGCTACACCTTC; v_gene: TRBV4-1; len: 11; j_gene: TRBJ1-2; abundance: few; d_gene: TRBD1
CDR3aa: CASSLASGTTDTQYF; CDR3nt: TGTGCCAGCAGTTTGGCTAGCGGGACGACAGATACGCAGTATTTT; v_gene: TRBV28; len: 15; j_gene: TRBJ2-3; abundance: -; d_gene: TRBD2
CDR3aa: CASSETPLEAFF; CDR3nt: TGTGCCAGCAGTGAGACCCCACTTGAAGCTTTCTTT; v_gene: TRBV6-6; len: 12; j_gene: TRBJ1-1; abundance: -; d_gene: -
CDR3aa: CSARDVGTSGMNEQFF; CDR3nt: TGCAGTGCTAGAGATGTCGGGACTAGCGGGATGAATGAGCAGTTCTTC; v_gene: TRBV20-1; len: 16; j_gene: TRBJ2-1; abundance: -; d_gene: TRBD2
CDR3aa: CSAPLRGTSYEQYF; CDR3nt: TGCAGTGCTCCCCTTAGGGGGACCTCCTACGAGCAGTACTTC; v_gene: TRBV20-1; len: 14; j_gene: TRBJ2-7; abundance: few; d_gene: -
CDR3aa: CASSPSPGTGGTEAFF; CDR3nt: TGTGCCAGCAGCCCAAGCCCAGGGACAGGGGGTACTGAAGCTTTCTTT; v_gene: TRBV7-2; len: 16; j_gene: TRBJ1-1; abundance: -; d_gene: TRBD1
CDR3aa: CASTKPDRGHEQFF; CDR3nt: TGTGCCAGCACCAAACCGGACAGGGGGCATGAGCAGTTCTTC; v_gene: TRBV6-1; len: 14; j_gene: TRBJ2-1; abundance: -; d_gene: TRBD1
CDR3aa: CASSKGQGSGNEQFF; CDR3nt: TGTGCCAGCAGTAAAGGACAGGGTAGTGGCAATGAGCAGTTCTTC; v_gene: TRBV2; len: 15; j_gene: TRBJ2-1; abundance: -; d_gene: TRBD1
CDR3aa: CASSFGTGLANEKLFF; CDR3nt: TGTGCCAGCAGTTTCGGGACAGGGCTAGCTAATGAAAAACTGTTTTTT; v_gene: TRBV12-3/TRBV12-4; len: 16; j_gene: TRBJ1-4; abundance: few; d_gene: TRBD1
CDR3aa: CAWRPRGYGYTF; CDR3nt: TGTGCCTGGAGGCCCAGGGGCTATGGCTACACCTTC; v_gene: TRBV30; len: 12; j_gene: TRBJ1-2; abundance: -; d_gene: -
CDR3aa: CASSQGSGSGNNEQFF; CDR3nt: TGCGCCAGCAGCCAAGGTAGCGGGAGTGGCAACAATGAGCAGTTCTTC; v_gene: TRBV4-1; len: 16; j_gene: TRBJ2-1; abundance: -; d_gene: TRBD2
CDR3aa: CSAWGQTNEKLFF; CDR3nt: TGCAGTGCGTGGGGACAGACTAATGAAAAACTGTTTTTT; v_gene: TRBV20-1; len: 13; j_gene: TRBJ1-4; abundance: few; d_gene: TRBD1
CDR3aa: CASSSKNGWTGSEKSYEQYF; CDR3nt: TGCGCCAGCAGCTCCAAGAACGGATGGACAGGAAGCGAAAAGTCCTACGAGCAGTACTTC; v_gene: TRBV4-3; len: 20; j_gene: TRBJ2-7; abundance: -; d_gene: TRBD1
CDR3aa: CAASDPRDPSYEQYF; CDR3nt: TGTGCCGCCAGTGACCCCCGGGACCCGAGCTACGAGCAGTACTTC; v_gene: TRBV24-1; len: 15; j_gene: TRBJ2-7; abundance: -; d_gene: -
CDR3aa: CASSLTSGRVNIQYF; CDR3nt: TGTGCCAGCAGCTTGACTAGCGGGAGGGTCAACATTCAGTACTTC; v_gene: TRBV7-8; len: 15; j_gene: TRBJ2-4; abundance: many; d_gene: TRBD2
CDR3aa: CASSFQGNSGNTIYF; CDR3nt: TGTGCCAGCAGTTTCCAGGGCAACTCTGGAAACACCATATATTTT; v_gene: TRBV12-3/TRBV12-4; len: 15; j_gene: TRBJ1-3; abundance: few; d_gene: -
CDR3aa: CSATPTGGNSGNTIYF; CDR3nt: TGCAGTGCTACCCCGACAGGGGGCAACTCTGGAAACACCATATATTTT; v_gene: TRBV20-1; len: 16; j_gene: TRBJ1-3; abundance: many; d_gene: TRBD1